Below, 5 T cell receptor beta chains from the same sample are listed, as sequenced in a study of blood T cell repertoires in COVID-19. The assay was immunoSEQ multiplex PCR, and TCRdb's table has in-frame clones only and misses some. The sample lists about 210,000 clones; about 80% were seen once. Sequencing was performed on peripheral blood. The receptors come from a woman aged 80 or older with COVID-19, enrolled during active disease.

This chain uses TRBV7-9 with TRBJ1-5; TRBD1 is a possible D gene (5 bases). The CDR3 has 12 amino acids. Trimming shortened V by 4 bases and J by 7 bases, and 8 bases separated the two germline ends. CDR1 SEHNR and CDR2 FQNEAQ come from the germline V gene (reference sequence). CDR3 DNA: TGTGCCAGCAGCTCCGGGGGGCAGCCCCAGCATTTT. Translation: CASSSGGQPQHF.

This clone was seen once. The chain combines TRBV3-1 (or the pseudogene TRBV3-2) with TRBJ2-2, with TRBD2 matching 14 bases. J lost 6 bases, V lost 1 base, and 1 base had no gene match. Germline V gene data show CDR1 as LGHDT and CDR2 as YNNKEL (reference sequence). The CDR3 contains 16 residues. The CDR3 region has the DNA TGTGCCAGCAGCCAAGGACTAGCGGGGGGGCCCGGGGAGCTGTTTTTT. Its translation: CASSQGLAGGPGELFF.

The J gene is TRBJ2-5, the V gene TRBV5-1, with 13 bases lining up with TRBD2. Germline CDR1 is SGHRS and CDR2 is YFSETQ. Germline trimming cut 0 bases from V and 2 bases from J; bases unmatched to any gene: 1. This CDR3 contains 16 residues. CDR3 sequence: CASSLGTSGGQETQYF. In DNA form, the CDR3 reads TGCGCCAGCAGCTTGGGGACTAGCGGGGGACAAGAGACCCAGTACTTC.

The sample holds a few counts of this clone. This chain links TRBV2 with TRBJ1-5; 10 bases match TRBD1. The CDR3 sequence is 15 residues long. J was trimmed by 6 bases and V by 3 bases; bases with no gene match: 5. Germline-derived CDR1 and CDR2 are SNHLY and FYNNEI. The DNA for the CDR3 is TGTGCCAGCAGTGACAGGACAGGGGGTGCTCAGCCCCAGCATTTT. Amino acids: CASSDRTGGAQPQHF.

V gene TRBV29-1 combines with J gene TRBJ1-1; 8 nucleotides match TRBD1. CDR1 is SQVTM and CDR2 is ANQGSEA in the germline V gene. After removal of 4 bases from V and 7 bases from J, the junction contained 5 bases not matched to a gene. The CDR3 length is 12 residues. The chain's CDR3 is CSVGQGSGEAFF. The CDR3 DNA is TGCAGCGTTGGACAGGGGTCCGGTGAAGCTTTCTTT. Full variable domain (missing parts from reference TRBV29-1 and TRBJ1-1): SAVISQKPSRDICQRGTSLTIQCQVDSQVTMMFWYRQQPGQSLTLIATANQGSEATYESGFVIDKFPISRPNLTFSTLTVSNMSPEDSSIYLCSVGQGSGEAFFGQGTRLTVV.